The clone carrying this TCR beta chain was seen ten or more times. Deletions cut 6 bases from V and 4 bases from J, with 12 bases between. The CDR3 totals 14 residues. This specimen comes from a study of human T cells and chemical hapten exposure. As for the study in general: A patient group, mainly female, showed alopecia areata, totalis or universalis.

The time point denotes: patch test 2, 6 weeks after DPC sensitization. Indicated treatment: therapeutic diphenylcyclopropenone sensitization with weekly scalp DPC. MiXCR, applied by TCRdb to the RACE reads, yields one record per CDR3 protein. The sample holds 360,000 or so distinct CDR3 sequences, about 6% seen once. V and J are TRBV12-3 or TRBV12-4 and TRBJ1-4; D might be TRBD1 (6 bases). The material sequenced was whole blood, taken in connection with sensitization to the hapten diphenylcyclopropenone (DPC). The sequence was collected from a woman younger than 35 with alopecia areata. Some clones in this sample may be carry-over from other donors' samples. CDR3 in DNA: TGTGCCAGCAGCATGGACAGCCGTAATGAAAAACTGTTTTTT. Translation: CASSMDSRNEKLFF.